Shown below are 10 T cell receptor beta chains from a single sample sequenced in a study of vaccination and CD4 T cells after COVID-19. Cultured CD4+ T-cell DNA underwent Oncomine TCR Beta short-read sequencing. TCRdb reprocessed the PCR reads via MiXCR and lists one record per CDR3 protein. The profile shows about 15,000 distinct CDR3 sequences, 55% to 85% of them singletons. Regarding treatment: approximately nine-day PBMC culture with coronavirus spike peptide pools or control peptides (ViraFEST assay). No antigens are known for them. The material sequenced was CD4+ T cells from blood, cultured in vitro. The receptors were sampled from a human donor who had recovered from COVID-19.

This clonotype was picked up a small number of times. CDR3 sequence: CASSPRPETSTDTQYF. The CDR3 bases are TGTGCCAGCAGCCCCCGGCCCGAGACTAGCACAGATACGCAGTATTTT. The chain uses TRBV7-2 and TRBJ2-3; D is uncertain. Germline V lookup: CDR1 SGHTA, CDR2 FQGNSA. CDR3 length: 16 residues. The V end was cut by 5 bases, the J end by 0 bases, with 15 bases between. The full variable domain, its missing parts supplied by reference TRBV7-2 and TRBJ2-3, is GAGVSQSPSNKVTEKGKDVELRCDPISGHTALYWYRQSLGQGLEFLIYFQGNSAPDKSGLPSDRFSAERTGGSVSTLTIQRTQQEDSAVYLCASSPRPETSTDTQYFGPGTRLTVL.

This clonotype turned up a few times. V gene TRBV27 combines with J gene TRBJ2-6; either TRBD1 or TRBD2 may fit D (5 bases each). CDR3 size: 19 residues. Trimming removed 6 bases from V and 1 base from J, with 22 bases in between. Per germline, CDR1 MNHEY and CDR2 SMNVEV (reference sequence). CDR3 amino acids: CASSRSSGTNPSGANVLTF. CDR3 DNA sequence: TGTGCCAGCAGCCGATCCTCCGGGACGAATCCATCTGGGGCCAACGTCCTGACTTTC.

V is TRBV6-1 and J is TRBJ1-6, with D possibly TRBD1 on 5 matching bases. Per germline, CDR1 MNHNS and CDR2 SASEGT. The CDR3 loop spans 13 amino acids. V lost 4 bases to trimming and J lost 7 bases, with 8 bases between them. The CDR3 nucleotides are TGTGCCAGCAGTGTCCGACAGAATTCACCCCTCCACTTT. This codes for CASSVRQNSPLHF.

The chain employs TRBV20-1 and TRBJ2-2; no reliable D call. The V gene lost 3 bases and the J gene lost 4 bases, with 15 bases spanning the gap. The CDR3 is made up of 15 amino acids. Germline CDR1 and CDR2: DFQATT and SNEGSKA (reference sequence). For the CDR3, the DNA is TGCAGTGCTAGGATTCGGCAACACGTCACCGGGGAGCTGTTTTTT. Its translation: CSARIRQHVTGELFF.

The CDR3 region is CAISPGLAGGTETQYF. Here the CDR3 DNA reads TGTGCCATCAGCCCGGGACTAGCGGGAGGGACGGAGACCCAGTACTTC. The chain has TRBV10-3 and TRBJ2-5, with TRBD2 matching over 16 bases. Germline V gene data show CDR1 as ENHRY and CDR2 as SYGVKD. CDR3 length: 16 residues. The V segment lost 6 bases and the J segment 5 bases; nucleotides outside the gene matches: 6.

The V and J genes are TRBV11-2 and TRBJ1-1, with D possibly TRBD1 on 5 matching bases. V was cut by 3 bases and J by 0 bases, with 8 bases left in between. Per the germline V gene, CDR1 is SGHAT and CDR2 is FQNNGV. This CDR3 has 14 residues. The CDR3 DNA reads TGTGCCAGCAGCTTGGTCAGGGTGAACACTGAAGCTTTCTTT. Encoded protein: CASSLVRVNTEAFF.

This chain joins TRBV6-1 and TRBJ2-7; 10 positions match TRBD1. Germline V gene sequence: CDR1 MNHNS, CDR2 SASEGT. V lost 7 bases and J lost 7; bases outside the gene matches: 10. The CDR3 runs to 14 residues. This CDR3 reads CASNLGQGGGEQYF. The CDR3 nucleotides are TGTGCCAGCAACCTCGGACAGGGGGGGGGAGAGCAGTACTTC.

The rearrangement joins TRBV6-1 to TRBJ2-7; D is undetermined. From germline, CDR1 is MNHNS and CDR2 SASEGT. The ends were cut back, 6 bases at V and 7 bases at J, with 10 bases in the middle. The CDR3 extends over 11 amino acids. This chain's CDR3 is CASRGALEQYF. CDR3 nucleotides: TGTGCCAGCAGAGGAGCTCTAGAGCAGTACTTC.

In this sample, this clonotype turned up a few times. This CDR3 is CASSGQGRGGETQYF. In DNA form, the CDR3 reads TGTGCCAGCAGCGGGCAGGGTAGGGGAGGGGAGACCCAGTACTTC. This chain connects TRBV7-6 to TRBJ2-5; 7 nucleotides line up with TRBD2. CDR1 is SGHVS, CDR2 FNYEAQ, per germline. Trimming at V came to 5 bases and at J to 5 bases, leaving 11 bases not matched to a gene. The CDR3 length is 15 residues. The full variable domain, in which reference TRBV7-6 and TRBJ2-5 provide the parts outside the CDR3, is GAGVSQSPRYKVTKRGQDVALRCDPISGHVSLYWYRQALGQGPEFLTYFNYEAQQDKSGLPNDRFSAERPEGSISTLTIQRTEQRDSAMYRCASSGQGRGGETQYFGPGTRLLVL.

The chain combines TRBV7-7 with TRBJ2-5, with D possibly TRBD2 on 5 matching bases. The CDR3 consists of 13 residues. Trimming pared 3 bases from V and 5 bases from J, leaving 10 bases between. Germline CDR1 is SSHAT and CDR2 is FNYEAQ (reference sequence). The CDR3 region is CASSFTRSETQYF. The DNA for the CDR3 is TGTGCCAGCAGCTTTACTAGAAGCGAGACCCAGTACTTC.